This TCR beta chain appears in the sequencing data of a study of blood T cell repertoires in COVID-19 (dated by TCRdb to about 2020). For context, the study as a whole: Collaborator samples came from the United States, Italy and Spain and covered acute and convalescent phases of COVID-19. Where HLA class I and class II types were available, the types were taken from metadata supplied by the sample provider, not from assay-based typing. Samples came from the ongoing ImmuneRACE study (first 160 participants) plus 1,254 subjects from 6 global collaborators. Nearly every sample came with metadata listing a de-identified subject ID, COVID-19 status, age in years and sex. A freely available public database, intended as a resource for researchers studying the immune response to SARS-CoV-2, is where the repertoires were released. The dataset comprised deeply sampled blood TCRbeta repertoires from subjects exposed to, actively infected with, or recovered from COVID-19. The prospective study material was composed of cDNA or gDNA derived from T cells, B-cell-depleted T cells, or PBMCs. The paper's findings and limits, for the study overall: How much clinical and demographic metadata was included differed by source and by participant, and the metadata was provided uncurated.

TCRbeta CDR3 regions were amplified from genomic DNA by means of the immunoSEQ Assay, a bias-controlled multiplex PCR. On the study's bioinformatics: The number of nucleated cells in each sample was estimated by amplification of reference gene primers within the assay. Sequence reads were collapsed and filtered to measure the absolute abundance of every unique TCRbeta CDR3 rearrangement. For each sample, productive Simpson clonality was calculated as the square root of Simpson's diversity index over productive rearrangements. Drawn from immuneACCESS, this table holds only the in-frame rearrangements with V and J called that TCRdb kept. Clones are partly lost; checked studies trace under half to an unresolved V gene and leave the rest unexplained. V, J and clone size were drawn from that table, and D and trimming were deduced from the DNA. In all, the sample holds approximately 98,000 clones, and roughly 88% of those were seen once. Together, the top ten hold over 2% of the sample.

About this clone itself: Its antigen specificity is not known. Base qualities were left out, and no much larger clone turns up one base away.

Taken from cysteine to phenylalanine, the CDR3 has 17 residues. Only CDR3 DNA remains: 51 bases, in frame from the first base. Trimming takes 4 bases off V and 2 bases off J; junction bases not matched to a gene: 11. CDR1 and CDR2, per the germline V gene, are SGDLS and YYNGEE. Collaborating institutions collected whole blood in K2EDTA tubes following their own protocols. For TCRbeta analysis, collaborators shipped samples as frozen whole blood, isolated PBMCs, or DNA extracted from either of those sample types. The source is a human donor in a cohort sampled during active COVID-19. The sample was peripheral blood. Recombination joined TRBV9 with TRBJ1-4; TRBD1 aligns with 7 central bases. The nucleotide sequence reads TGTGCCAGCAGCTCCGGACAGGCGACTGTGACTAATGAAAAACTGTTTTTT. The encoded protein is CASSSGQATVTNEKLFF. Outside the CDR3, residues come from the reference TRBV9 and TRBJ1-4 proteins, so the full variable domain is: DSGVTQTPKHLITATGQRVTLRCSPRSGDLSVYWYQQSLDQGLQFLIQYYNGEERAKGNILERFSAQQFPDLHSELNLSSLELGDSALYFCASSSGQATVTNEKLFFGSGTQLSVL.